The rows below give T cell receptor beta chains drawn from one sample of a study of blood T cells in healthy people across ages. TCRdb recomputed calls from the 5' RACE reads with MiXCR, one row per CDR3 protein. The data hold about 1,400,000 distinct CDR3 sequences, with around 55% observed a single time. Sequencing was done on a sample of blood. These receptors were obtained from a man aged 18 to 30 in good health. The CDR3 runs from the conserved cysteine through the conserved F or W. Fields, in order: D gene, clone size, V gene, J gene, CDR3 DNA, CDR3 protein. A D gene is named only where the DNA matches it firmly. Only some rows state a clone size, as once, few, many or a class for expanded clones.

D: TRBD1
size: -
V: TRBV2
J: TRBJ2-4
DNA: TGTGCCGGCAAATCCGGGACAGCAAACATTCAGTACTTC
CDR3: CAGKSGTANIQYF

D: TRBD1
size: -
V: TRBV29-1
J: TRBJ1-1
DNA: TGCAGCTCGAGGACAGGGGGTGACACTGAAGCTTTCTTT
CDR3: CSSRTGGDTEAFF

D: -
size: -
V: TRBV12-3/TRBV12-4
J: TRBJ1-2
DNA: TGTGCCAGCAGTTTAGCGCCCCGGGTATATGGCTACACCTTC
CDR3: CASSLAPRVYGYTF

D: TRBD2
size: -
V: TRBV7-9
J: TRBJ2-1
DNA: TGTGCCAGCAGTTCCTCGCGACTAGCACCCCTAGAGAATGAGCAGTTCTTC
CDR3: CASSSSRLAPLENEQFF

D: -
size: medium-sized
V: TRBV20-1
J: TRBJ2-1
DNA: TGCAGTGCTAGCCCCGGCGGCAATGAGCAGTTCTTC
CDR3: CSASPGGNEQFF

D: TRBD1
size: -
V: TRBV7-9
J: TRBJ2-7
DNA: TGTGCCAGCAGCGATCCTTCTGGGACAGCCACTTCCTACGAGCAGTACTTC
CDR3: CASSDPSGTATSYEQYF

D: TRBD2
size: -
V: TRBV20-1
J: TRBJ2-5
DNA: TGCAGTGCTAGAGATCTGGGGACTAGTGGGCAGGAGACCCAGTACTTC
CDR3: CSARDLGTSGQETQYF

D: TRBD1
size: -
V: TRBV7-6
J: TRBJ2-1
DNA: TGTGCCAGCAGCTTAGCGTCGGCAGGGGGCAATGAGCAGTTCTTC
CDR3: CASSLASAGGNEQFF

D: -
size: -
V: TRBV27
J: TRBJ2-3
DNA: TGTGCCAGCAGATTAAGATCAGGGGCAGATACGCAGTATTTT
CDR3: CASRLRSGADTQYF

D: -
size: once
V: TRBV5-1
J: TRBJ2-1
DNA: TGCGCCAGCAGCTTGGGGGCCCCCGGGGACAATGAGCAGTTCTTC
CDR3: CASSLGAPGDNEQFF

D: TRBD1
size: -
V: TRBV4-1
J: TRBJ2-7
DNA: TGCGCCAGCAGCCCAGAACCGGGACAGGGGGCCCTTGGGGACGAGCAGTACTTC
CDR3: CASSPEPGQGALGDEQYF

D: -
size: once
V: TRBV10-3
J: TRBJ1-1
DNA: TGTGCCATCAGTACACAGCGATCGAACACTGAAGCTTTCTTT
CDR3: CAISTQRSNTEAFF

D: -
size: -
V: TRBV6-5
J: TRBJ2-2
DNA: TGTGCCAGCAGTTACGCCCCCCCCGGAGAGGGCACCGGGGAGCTGTTTTTT
CDR3: CASSYAPPGEGTGELFF

D: -
size: -
V: TRBV20-1
J: TRBJ2-1
DNA: TGCAGTGCAACTAGGGGCAGGGGGACTCAAGAGACCCAGTTCTTC
CDR3: CSATRGRGTQETQFF

D: TRBD1
size: once
V: TRBV20-1
J: TRBJ1-2
DNA: TGCAGTGCTAGAGATCCGACAGGGGTTACGGACTACACCTTC
CDR3: CSARDPTGVTDYTF

D: TRBD2
size: -
V: TRBV7-2
J: TRBJ2-5
DNA: TGTGCCAGCAGAGCGGGGTCGTACCAAGAGACCCAGTACTTC
CDR3: CASRAGSYQETQYF

D: -
size: -
V: TRBV10-3
J: TRBJ2-5
DNA: TGTGCCATCAGTGAAGGGGGGTACGGGGAGACCCAGTACTTC
CDR3: CAISEGGYGETQYF

D: -
size: -
V: TRBV4-1
J: TRBJ1-1
DNA: TGCGCCAGCAGCCACCAGGGAATGAACACTGAAGCTTTCTTT
CDR3: CASSHQGMNTEAFF

D: -
size: -
V: TRBV19
J: TRBJ1-5
DNA: TGTGCCAGTAGCTGGGGAGGACTTCGCCGGGATCAGCCCCAGCATTTT
CDR3: CASSWGGLRRDQPQHF

D: TRBD2
size: -
V: TRBV3-1
J: TRBJ2-1
DNA: TGTGCCAGCAGCCAGGGACTAGCGGGGGAACACTCCTACAATGAGCAGTTCTTC
CDR3: CASSQGLAGEHSYNEQFF

D: -
size: -
V: TRBV6-2/TRBV6-3
J: TRBJ2-7
DNA: TGTGCCAGCAGTTACGCCGACGGAGCCTACGAGCAGTACTTC
CDR3: CASSYADGAYEQYF

D: -
size: -
V: TRBV25-1
J: TRBJ1-2
DNA: TGTGCCAGCAGTGGTGGACGGCCCGGGTATGGCTACACCTTC
CDR3: CASSGGRPGYGYTF